This TCR beta chain was documented in a study of T cell responses to AZD1222 COVID-19 vaccine. The ends lost 4 bases at V and 1 base at J; junction bases unmatched: 7. Germline V gene sequence: CDR1 SGHDT, CDR2 YYEEEE. This CDR3 has 17 amino acids. A word on this clone: Its antigen remains unknown.

Assay: immunoSEQ multiplex PCR; the TCRdb copy retains only in-frame clones and omits some. The data show about 210,000 clones, 85% to 95% seen once. General study results and limits: Only after the peak T cell response were repertoires sampled. Clonal diversity was possibly underestimated, and white British individuals and females predominated among donors. Variant regions that are unmutated are reportedly the target of nearly half of spike-specific TCRs.

The source of this sequence is an adult in good health. The chain employs TRBV5-6 and TRBJ2-2, with 10 bases identical to TRBD1. This specimen consisted of peripheral blood, obtained on day 0 of AZD1222 vaccination. CDR3 residues: CASSLPGTGENTGELFF. For the CDR3, the DNA is TGTGCCAGCAGCCTCCCGGGGACAGGGGAGAACACCGGGGAGCTGTTTTTT. Looking up the rest from reference TRBV5-6 and TRBJ2-2 gives the full variable domain: DAGVTQSPTHLIKTRGQQVTLRCSPKSGHDTVSWYQQALGQGPQFIFQYYEEEERQRGNFPDRFSGHQFPNYSSELNVNALLLGDSALYLCASSLPGTGENTGELFFGEGSRLTVL.